The source of this T cell receptor beta chain is a study of CD4 T cells in relation to SARS-CoV-2 and coronaviruses. About the research overall: A couple of subjects were Hispanic; patients were fewer than ten males and a handful of females. Regarding the study as a whole: This crossreactivity analysis covered spike protein alone, no other viral proteins. Memory recall responses, not primary responses primed in culture, are what the assay detects.

Note on this clone: Its antigen is unidentified.

With V trimmed by 3 bases and J by 6 bases, 6 bases remained unmatched. This CDR3 is 15 amino acids long. CDR1 LNHDA and CDR2 SQIVND come from the germline V gene (reference sequence). The data were produced by immunoSEQ multiplex PCR, yet TCRdb's version contains in-frame clones alone and is incomplete. The data contain about 11,000 clones, about 90% of them singletons. What was sequenced was naive CD4+ T cells from PBMCs. The subset: naive CD4+ T cells isolated by negative enrichment. The sequence came from an adult with COVID-19. The chain employs TRBV19 and TRBJ2-1; TRBD1 matches 9 bases. DNA for the CDR3: TGTGCCAGTAGTATCGACAGGGGGTCCATCAATGAGCAGTTCTTC. Protein sequence: CASSIDRGSINEQFF.